The 31 T cell receptor beta chains listed next were all sequenced from one sample in a study of T cell responses to AZD1222 COVID-19 vaccine. Data came from immunoSEQ multiplex PCR; TCRdb stores just in-frame clones and leaves some out. This table holds roughly 77,000 clones, roughly 90% found once. The sample in question was peripheral blood, obtained 28 days after the second AZD1222 dose. Receptor source: an adult who received the AZD1222 COVID-19 vaccine.

This chain links TRBV18 with TRBJ1-1, with TRBD1 matching over 7 bases. After removal of 6 bases from V and 11 bases from J, the junction contained 6 bases not matched to a gene. CDR3 size: 11 residues. The V gene's germline CDR1 is KGHSH and CDR2 LQKENI. In DNA, the CDR3 is TGTGCCAGCTCTCCGACAGGGAACGCTTTCTTT. It specifies CASSPTGNAFF. Looking up the rest from reference TRBV18 and TRBJ1-1 gives the full variable domain: NAGVMQNPRHLVRRRGQEARLRCSPMKGHSHVYWYRQLPEEGLKFMVYLQKENIIDESGMPKERFSAEFPKEGPSILRIQQVVRGDSAAYFCASSPTGNAFFGQGTRLTVV.

V gene TRBV5-6 combines with J gene TRBJ2-1; a weak D match, TRBD2 (6 bases). CDR1 is SGHDT and CDR2 is YYEEEE in the germline V gene. The CDR3 is made up of 16 amino acids. Trimming pared 4 bases from V and 4 bases from J, leaving 18 bases between. CDR3 DNA: TGTGCCAGCAGCCCGAGGGGCGCGGGGCTTTACAATGAGCAGTTCTTC. Amino acids: CASSPRGAGLYNEQFF.

The rearrangement uses TRBV28 and TRBJ1-2, with D uncertain. From germline, CDR1 is MDHEN and CDR2 SYDVKM. V lost 6 bases and J 6 bases, leaving 8 bases between the germline ends. The CDR3 has 11 amino acids. This CDR3 reads CASSGLNGYTF. The DNA for the CDR3 is TGTGCCAGCAGCGGACTGAATGGCTACACCTTC.

The chain joins TRBV29-1 to TRBJ2-1, with D unresolved. The CDR3 length is 11 residues. Germline lookup yields CDR1 SQVTM and CDR2 ANQGSEA. Trimming cost V 4 bases and J 9 bases, with 10 bases left between them. CDR3 nucleotide sequence: TGCAGCGTTGGGAGCCTTAGTGAGCAGTTCTTC. Translated: CSVGSLSEQFF.

The J gene is TRBJ2-7, the V gene TRBV6-2 or TRBV6-3; no clear D. Germline CDR1 and CDR2: MNHEY and SVGEGT. The CDR3 sequence is 15 residues long. V lost 5 bases and J lost 2, with 16 bases in between. The CDR3 nucleotides read TGTGCCAGCAGTACCCTCAATAGTATCGCCTACGAGCAGTACTTC. It encodes CASSTLNSIAYEQYF.

This clone was seen a handful of times. CDR3 protein: CASSFWGPQETQYF. CDR3 nucleotides: TGTGCCAGCAGTTTTTGGGGACCGCAAGAGACCCAGTACTTC. The rearrangement uses TRBV28 and TRBJ2-5; D is possibly TRBD1 or TRBD2 (5 bases each). CDR1 is MDHEN, CDR2 SYDVKM, per germline. The CDR3 is made up of 14 amino acids. V was cut by 3 bases and J by 2 bases, with 10 bases left in between. Combining the CDR3 with reference TRBV28 and TRBJ2-5 gives the whole variable domain DVKVTQSSRYLVKRTGEKVFLECVQDMDHENMFWYRQDPGLGLRLIYFSYDVKMKEKGDIPEGYSVSREKKERFSLILESASTNQTSMYLCASSFWGPQETQYFGPGTRLLVL.

V usage is TRBV29-1 and J usage is TRBJ2-7; D is perhaps TRBD2 (5 bases). The CDR3 spans 12 residues. Germline CDR1 is SQVTM and CDR2 is ANQGSEA. Trimming took off 4 bases at V and 7 bases at J, with 14 bases between the two ends. CDR3: CSVGGEGREQYF. In nucleotides, the CDR3 is TGCAGCGTTGGGGGAGAGGGTCGGGAGCAGTACTTC.

This clone was counted a single time. DNA for the CDR3: TGTGCCAGCAGTTACAGCTCGGAGAGCAATCAGCCCCAGCATTTT. Protein sequence: CASSYSSESNQPQHF. V and J are TRBV6-6 and TRBJ1-5; no clear D. CDR1 and CDR2 from the germline V gene are MNHNY and SVGAGI (reference sequence). Trimming removed 2 bases from V and 1 base from J, with 9 bases in between. CDR3 length: 15 amino acids.

The chain is built from TRBV6-2 or TRBV6-3 and TRBJ2-7; TRBD2 matches 12 bases. This CDR3 has 14 amino acids. V was clipped by 4 bases and J by 7 bases; unmatched bases: 5. Germline CDR1 reads MNHEY; CDR2 reads SVGEGT. The CDR3 DNA is TGTGCCAGCAGTTCTAGCGGGAGGGCCCGGGAGCAGTACTTC. It codes for CASSSSGRAREQYF.

The CDR3 here is CSTEDVGGWGTEAFF. As DNA, the CDR3 is TGCAGCACAGAAGACGTAGGGGGCTGGGGCACTGAAGCTTTCTTT. This chain connects TRBV29-1 to TRBJ1-1; 7 bases agree with TRBD1. CDR1 SQVTM and CDR2 ANQGSEA come from the germline V gene. V lost 8 bases and J lost 4; bases outside the gene matches: 16. CDR3 length equals 15 residues.

The chain carries TRBV27 and TRBJ2-6, with D possibly TRBD2 on 5 matching bases. The CDR3 extends over 19 amino acids. V was trimmed by 5 bases and J by 4 bases, leaving 24 bases between them. Germline V gene data show CDR1 as MNHEY and CDR2 as SMNVEV (reference sequence). The CDR3 loop is CASSPLGVGAKEGANVLTF. The CDR3 region has the DNA TGTGCCAGCAGTCCCCTCGGGGTGGGAGCAAAAGAGGGGGCCAACGTCCTGACTTTC.

Points on this clone: Other DNA sequences of this sample code for an identical CDR3. This chain uses TRBV5-1 with TRBJ1-1; no firm D call. V lost 0 bases to trimming and J lost 1 base, with 4 bases between them. This CDR3 region has 13 residues. Germline CDR1 reads SGHRS; CDR2 reads YFSETQ. CDR3: CASSLAENTEAFF. DNA for the CDR3: TGCGCCAGCAGCTTGGCGGAGAACACTGAAGCTTTCTTT.

CDR3 bases: TGTGCCAGCAGTCGGTGGACAGGGGATACTCAGCCCCAGCATTTT. The encoded protein is CASSRWTGDTQPQHF. The chain has TRBV6-5 and TRBJ1-5, with 9 bases aligning to TRBD1. The CDR3 has 15 residues. The V segment lost 5 bases and the J segment 6 bases; nucleotides outside the gene matches: 8. Germline V gene data show CDR1 as MNHEY and CDR2 as SVGAGI.

The chain has TRBV4-1 and TRBJ2-7; D is undetermined. Germline CDR1 is MGHRA and CDR2 is YSYEKL. Trimming stripped 0 bases from V and 8 bases from J, with 8 bases between. This CDR3 contains 12 residues. This CDR3 is CASSQEHLKQYF. The CDR3 DNA reads TGCGCCAGCAGCCAAGAGCATTTGAAGCAGTACTTC.

The chain joins TRBV28 to TRBJ1-2; 10 positions match TRBD1. CDR3 length equals 14 residues. The germline gives CDR1 MDHEN, CDR2 SYDVKM. The J segment lost 8 bases and the V segment lost 6 bases, leaving 9 bases of the junction unmatched. CDR3 sequence reads: CASRPPGQGKGYTF. In DNA, the CDR3 is TGTGCCAGCAGACCACCGGGACAGGGGAAGGGCTACACCTTC.

This clone has only one observation. The chain combines TRBV19 with TRBJ1-3; D unresolved. With 5 bases removed from V and 2 bases from J, the gap between germline ends came to 13 bases. From germline, CDR1 is LNHDA and CDR2 SQIVND (reference sequence). The CDR3 covers 15 residues. CDR3 residues: CASSWRISPGNTIYF. CDR3 in DNA: TGTGCCAGTAGTTGGCGAATCTCTCCTGGAAACACCATATATTTT.

V usage is TRBV5-1 and J usage is TRBJ2-2; perhaps TRBD1 as D (6 bases). The V end lost 0 bases, the J end lost 4 bases, and 13 bases lay between the germline ends. The CDR3 totals 16 residues. Germline values: CDR1 SGHRS, CDR2 YFSETQ. The CDR3 loop reads CASSLVLGASTGELFF. The CDR3 nucleotides read TGCGCCAGCAGCTTGGTCCTGGGGGCGAGCACCGGGGAGCTGTTTTTT.

The chain recombines TRBV18 with TRBJ1-6; unclear D gene. The CDR3 length is 15 residues. Trimming stripped 2 bases from V and 8 bases from J, with 13 bases between. CDR1 and CDR2 from the germline V gene are KGHSH and LQKENI. The CDR3 sequence: CASSPLTGGDSPLHF. CDR3 DNA sequence: TGTGCCAGCTCACCATTGACCGGTGGTGATTCACCCCTCCACTTT.

The chain joins TRBV5-4 to TRBJ2-7; no firm D call. V was trimmed by 0 bases and J by 1 base, leaving 8 bases between them. The CDR3 covers 14 residues. CDR1 and CDR2 (germline): SGHNT, YYREEE (reference sequence). The CDR3 spells CASSLELISYEQYF. The DNA of the CDR3 is TGTGCCAGCAGCTTGGAACTCATTTCCTACGAGCAGTACTTC.

This chain connects TRBV30 to TRBJ1-2, with 7 positions matching TRBD1. With 3 bases clipped from V and 2 bases from J, the junction kept 3 bases outside the gene matches. CDR1 and CDR2 from the germline V gene are GTSNPN and SVGIG (reference sequence). CDR3 size: 13 residues. CDR3 amino acids: CAWRGGQNYGYTF. DNA of the CDR3: TGTGCCTGGAGGGGGGGACAGAACTATGGCTACACCTTC. Complete variable domain (other parts from reference TRBV30 and TRBJ1-2): SQTIHQWPATLVQPVGSPLSLECTVEGTSNPNLYWYRQAAGRGLQLLFYSVGIGQISSEVPQNLSASRPQDRQFILSSKKLLLSDSGFYLCAWRGGQNYGYTFGSGTRLTVV.

J is TRBJ1-5 and V is TRBV27; D ambiguous. Trimming cost V 0 bases and J 2 bases, with 8 bases left between them. The CDR3 consists of 15 residues. CDR1 is MNHEY and CDR2 is SMNVEV in the germline V gene (reference sequence). CDR3 DNA sequence: TGTGCCAGCAGTTTATCGCGGCAGGGCAATCAGCCCCAGCATTTT. Translated: CASSLSRQGNQPQHF.

This chain uses TRBV7-2 with TRBJ1-1, with no clear D. There are 14 residues in the CDR3. V lost 2 bases to trimming and J lost 3 bases, with 10 bases between them. Per germline, CDR1 SGHTA and CDR2 FQGNSA. The CDR3 sequence: CASSLLPEDTEAFF. The CDR3 DNA reads as TGTGCCAGCAGCTTATTGCCTGAGGACACTGAAGCTTTCTTT.

This clone was seen just once. This sequence joins TRBV5-1 and TRBJ1-6; no definite D call. V lost 0 bases to trimming and J lost 9 bases, with 13 bases between them. Looked up from germline, CDR1 is SGHRS and CDR2 is YFSETQ. This CDR3 region has 15 residues. For the CDR3, the DNA is TGCGCCAGCAGCTTGGATCGGGGTGGGCCTTCACCCCTCCACTTT. Translated: CASSLDRGGPSPLHF.

The chain links TRBV11-2 to TRBJ1-3; D possibly corresponds to TRBD1 (5 bases). CDR3 length: 19 residues. V lost 0 bases, J lost 0 bases, and 18 bases lay in between. CDR1 SGHAT and CDR2 FQNNGV come from the germline V gene. The CDR3 DNA sequence: TGTGCCAGCAGCTTAGATGGCTCTTACGGGGGTTTCTCTGGAAACACCATATATTTT. Residues: CASSLDGSYGGFSGNTIYF. The entire variable domain, with the rest obtained from reference TRBV11-2 and TRBJ1-3, is as follows: EAGVAQSPRYKIIEKRQSVAFWCNPISGHATLYWYQQILGQGPKLLIQFQNNGVVDDSQLPKDRFSAERLKGVDSTLKIQPAKLEDSAVYLCASSLDGSYGGFSGNTIYFGEGSWLTVV.

This chain links TRBV19 with TRBJ1-2, with D unclear. The CDR3 extends over 13 amino acids. V dropped 9 bases and J dropped 3 bases, with 14 bases sitting between them. Germline-derived CDR1 and CDR2 are LNHDA and SQIVND (reference sequence). The CDR3 DNA sequence: TGTGCCAGCTCCCGGGAGTTCGACTATGGCTACACCTTC. Encoded protein: CASSREFDYGYTF.

This clone was recorded once. The V gene is TRBV29-1, the J gene TRBJ1-5; D call uncertain. The CDR3 is 12 amino acids. V was cut by 5 bases and J by 0 bases, with 5 bases left in between. Germline V gives CDR1 SQVTM, CDR2 ANQGSEA. This CDR3 reads CSVMVSNQPQHF. The CDR3 DNA sequence: TGCAGCGTTATGGTTAGCAATCAGCCCCAGCATTTT.

Here the CDR3 reads CASSPGGNEQFF. The CDR3 DNA is TGCGCCAGCAGCCCAGGTGGGAATGAGCAGTTCTTC. The chain joins TRBV5-1 to TRBJ2-1; D remains unclear. Germline V gene data show CDR1 as SGHRS and CDR2 as YFSETQ. The CDR3 covers 12 residues. The V end lost 4 bases, the J end lost 7 bases, and 9 bases lay between the germline ends.

The genes are TRBV6-5 and TRBJ1-5; 10 bases align to TRBD1. Per germline, CDR1 MNHEY and CDR2 SVGAGI. The CDR3 extends over 14 amino acids. V gave up 6 bases and J gave up 6 bases; unmatched junction bases: 5. The chain's CDR3 is CASRGTGVAQPQHF. The CDR3 region has the DNA TGTGCCAGCAGGGGGACAGGGGTTGCTCAGCCCCAGCATTTT.

The chain joins TRBV4-1 to TRBJ1-1, with a possible D match to TRBD1 (5 bases). The CDR3 has 12 residues. Per germline, CDR1 MGHRA and CDR2 YSYEKL. Trimming cost V 3 bases and J 9 bases, with 11 bases left between them. The CDR3 protein is CASSQSAGQAFF. The CDR3 DNA reads as TGCGCCAGCAGCCAGTCTGCGGGGCAAGCTTTCTTT.

The chain joins TRBV7-9 to TRBJ2-7, with D uncertain. Germline CDR1 SEHNR, CDR2 FQNEAQ (reference sequence). The CDR3 is made up of 11 amino acids. V lost 5 bases and J 4 bases, leaving 6 bases between the germline ends. CDR3 amino acids: CASSPDYEQYF. The DNA of the CDR3 is TGTGCCAGCAGCCCAGATTACGAGCAGTACTTC.

The rearrangement joins TRBV7-9 to TRBJ1-2, with D maybe TRBD1 (5 bases). The germline V gene has CDR1 SEHNR and CDR2 FQNEAQ (reference sequence). The CDR3 is made up of 14 amino acids. Deletions cut 4 bases from V and 8 bases from J, with 17 bases between. The CDR3 nucleotides read TGTGCCAGCAGCTGGGGGGGTACCTACGGCGGCTACACCTTC. This gives the protein CASSWGGTYGGYTF.